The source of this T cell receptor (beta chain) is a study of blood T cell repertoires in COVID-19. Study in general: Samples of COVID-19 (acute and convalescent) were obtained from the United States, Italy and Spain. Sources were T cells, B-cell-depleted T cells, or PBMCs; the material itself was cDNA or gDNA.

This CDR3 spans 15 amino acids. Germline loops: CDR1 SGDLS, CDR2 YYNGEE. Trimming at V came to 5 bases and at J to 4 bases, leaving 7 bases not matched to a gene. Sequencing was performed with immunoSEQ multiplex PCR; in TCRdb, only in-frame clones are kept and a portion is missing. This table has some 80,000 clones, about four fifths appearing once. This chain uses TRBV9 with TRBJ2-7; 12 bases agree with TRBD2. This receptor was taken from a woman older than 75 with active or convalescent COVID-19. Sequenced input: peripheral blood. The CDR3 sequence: CASSPVGLAGYEQYF. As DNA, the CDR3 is TGTGCCAGCAGTCCGGTCGGACTAGCGGGGTACGAGCAGTACTTC.